The present T cell receptor beta chain was sequenced within a study of T cell repertoires in cytomegalovirus infection. Turning to the study itself: Public TCR beta signatures indicated both CMV infection and matching HLA type. Findings of the study overall: Clonotypes of TCR beta that were HLA-C-restricted and CMV-specific dominated the ex vivo response. Based on cumulative public TCR beta family frequency, carriers of CMV plus the relevant HLA were identified.

TCRdb used MiXCR to reprocess the reads, holding one entry per CDR3 protein. The repertoire consists of some 920,000 distinct CDR3 sequences, with about a third occurring once and the leading ten covering over 13%. As to this clonotype: Its antigen is still unknown. A much larger clone differs from this one at a single base, so this may be a read error.

This CDR3 is built from 17 residues. The V gene's germline CDR1 is SGDLS and CDR2 YYNGEE. The chain links TRBV9 to TRBJ2-1; TRBD2 might be the D (7 bases). Sequencing used cultured CD8+ T cells from PBMCs, obtained from culture after CMV antigen stimulation. This TCR derives from a human donor in good health (CMV status not recorded). Some clones in this sample may be carry-over from other donors' samples. The CDR3: CASSGSLEGGPYNKQFF. The CDR3 DNA is TGTGCCAGCAGTGGTTCCTTGGAGGGGGGGCCTTACAATAAGCAGTTCTTC.